The entry that follows covers one T cell receptor (beta chain) sequence. TCRdb used MiXCR to reprocess the RT-PCR reads, holding one entry per CDR3 protein. This table has just under 550,000 distinct CDR3 sequences, roughly 25% appearing once. This entry comes from a study of response to subunit inactivated influenza vaccine. Germline V CDR1 and CDR2: SGHVS, FQNEAQ. This CDR3 spans 15 amino acids. The germline V and J ends were trimmed by 5 bases and 5 bases, with 18 bases remaining between them. This same sample was also taken into another study, of T cells expressing NK-cell markers. That publication notes: What made the TCR beta cDNA was 5'RACE template switching with UMIs. Repertoires of TCR beta were obtained from T cells sorted as CD3+CD56+NKG2C+, CD3+CD56+NKG2C- and CD3+CD56-NKG2C+. In the group of eight sequenced donors, seven were HCMV-seropositive and one was seronegative. What remained unclear was the HCMV specificity of expanded NKG2C+ T cell clones.

The sample in question was CD4+ T cells sorted from PBMCs, obtained 12 days after vaccination. The chain is built from TRBV7-8 and TRBJ2-5; tentatively, D is TRBD2 (6 bases). This sequence originates from a man aged 50-60 years who received an inactivated influenza vaccine. CDR3 in amino acids: CASSLGRRVWETQYF. The CDR3 nucleotides are TGTGCCAGCAGCCTTGGACGGAGGGTCTGGGAGACCCAGTACTTC.